This T cell receptor beta chain was captured by sequencing in a study of metastatic and nonmetastatic thyroid tumors. Overall study context: Repertoires of blood and of tissue (tumor or nodule) from malignant and benign thyroid patients were compared.

With respect to this clone: The antigen is undetermined.

Regarding the study as a whole: In both blood and tumor samples, TCR beta diversity was reported significantly higher for malignant than benign nodules.

Not a single patient had been given any form of treatment at any point before undergoing thyroid surgery. In the authors' methods: Clinicopathological groups differed in CDR3, with these differences serving to build a distant-metastasis classifier for papillary thyroid cancer. TCRdb re-called the PCR reads via MiXCR. The V and J calls follow TCRdb's processing rather than the paper's. This table holds some 17,000 clones, roughly 26% found once. Sequences were obtained from blood. This clonotype was sampled from a male donor with papillary thyroid cancer or a benign thyroid nodule (not recorded which). Some clones in this sample may be carry-over from other donors' samples.

In nucleotides, the CDR3 is TGCGCCAGTAATGGGGGAGGAAACACCTATGGCTACACCTTC. It codes for CASNGGGNTYGYTF. The chain carries TRBV5-1 and TRBJ1-2; perhaps TRBD1 as D (5 bases). The CDR3 runs 14 residues. CDR1 SGHRS and CDR2 YFSETQ come from the germline V gene. Trimming removed 8 bases from V and 4 bases from J, with 18 bases in between.